Presented here are 29 T cell receptor beta chains from one specimen sequenced in a study of blood T cell repertoires in COVID-19. Here immunoSEQ multiplex PCR was the method, and the copy in TCRdb shows in-frame clones only, minus some. The sample has 95,000 to 150,000 clones, around 77% seen once. The sequencing sample was made of peripheral blood. The receptors were sampled from a man in his fifties or sixties with active or convalescent COVID-19.

J is TRBJ2-1 and V is TRBV4-2; a weak D match, TRBD2 (7 bases). The CDR3 is 17 amino acids. V shed 1 base and J shed 4 bases, with 17 bases lying between them. CDR1 is LGHNA and CDR2 is YNFKEQ in the germline V gene. DNA for the CDR3: TGTGCCAGCAGCCAAGGCCTGGGGGCGGGAGCTTACAATGAGCAGTTCTTC. Its translation: CASSQGLGAGAYNEQFF.

This clone has a single count. The rearrangement uses TRBV28 and TRBJ2-5; TRBD2 is a possible D gene (7 bases). The ends were cut back, 8 bases at V and 2 bases at J, with 18 bases in the middle. Per the germline V gene, CDR1 is MDHEN and CDR2 is SYDVKM. The CDR3 runs 15 residues. Here the CDR3 reads CASARRGGPQETQYF. The CDR3 nucleotides are TGTGCCAGCGCCCGAAGGGGGGGGCCTCAAGAGACCCAGTACTTC.

The chain carries TRBV2 and TRBJ2-2, with TRBD2 matching 12 bases. Germline CDR1 is SNHLY and CDR2 is FYNNEI. This CDR3 has 16 amino acids. The V segment lost 4 bases and the J segment 0 bases; nucleotides outside the gene matches: 0. The CDR3: CASSGLAGANTGELFF. The CDR3 DNA follows: TGTGCCAGCAGTGGACTAGCGGGGGCGAACACCGGGGAGCTGTTTTTT.

The chain links TRBV5-1 to TRBJ1-5; no firm D call. CDR1 and CDR2 (germline): SGHRS, YFSETQ. V was clipped by 0 bases and J by 3 bases, with 7 bases between them. The CDR3 consists of 14 residues. The CDR3 loop reads CASSLGGNNQPQHF. The DNA for the CDR3 is TGCGCCAGCAGCTTGGGCGGAAACAATCAGCCCCAGCATTTT. The full variable domain, its missing parts supplied by reference TRBV5-1 and TRBJ1-5, is KAGVTQTPRYLIKTRGQQVTLSCSPISGHRSVSWYQQTPGQGLQFLFEYFSETQRNKGNFPGRFSGRQFSNSRSEMNVSTLELGDSALYLCASSLGGNNQPQHFGDGTRLSIL.

Written as DNA, the CDR3 is TGTGCCAGCATCCAACTAGCGGGGCCCCAAGAGACCCAGTACTTC. It yields the protein CASIQLAGPQETQYF. V is TRBV2 and J is TRBJ2-5, with 10 bases identical to TRBD2. Trimming took 7 bases from V and 1 from J; bases not matched to a gene: 6. This CDR3 is 15 amino acids long. CDR1 and CDR2 (germline): SNHLY, FYNNEI.

This chain links TRBV19 with TRBJ1-4; D might be TRBD1 (5 bases). CDR3 length: 15 residues. Germline V CDR1 and CDR2: LNHDA, SQIVND (reference sequence). V gave up 6 bases and J gave up 6 bases, with 17 bases separating them. The DNA of the CDR3 is TGTGCCAGTAGCACGGCGGGGAGGGGATATGAAAAACTGTTTTTT. Translating gives CASSTAGRGYEKLFF.

The V call is TRBV7-9, the J call TRBJ2-3; 11 nucleotides line up with TRBD2. With V trimmed by 5 bases and J by 5 bases, 6 bases remained unmatched. Germline CDR1 and CDR2: SEHNR and FQNEAQ (reference sequence). There are 15 residues in the CDR3. This CDR3 reads CASSVSGRAVDTQYF. CDR3 nucleotides: TGTGCCAGCAGCGTTAGCGGGAGGGCCGTAGATACGCAGTATTTT.

This clone has just one count. V is TRBV27 and J is TRBJ2-2; the D is unclear. CDR1 MNHEY and CDR2 SMNVEV come from the germline V gene (reference sequence). The CDR3 is 14 amino acids. Trimming cost V 4 bases and J 6 bases, with 12 bases left between them. Here the CDR3 DNA reads TGTGCCAGCAGTTCAGAGACGGCGGCCGGGGAGCTGTTTTTT. This encodes CASSSETAAGELFF.

V usage is TRBV5-5 and J usage is TRBJ1-6, with unresolved D. Germline loops: CDR1 SGHKS, CDR2 YYEKEE (reference sequence). The CDR3 is 13 amino acids. The ends were cut back, 1 base at V and 7 bases at J, with 6 bases in the middle. The CDR3: CASSLPGNSPLHF. The CDR3, as DNA: TGTGCCAGCAGCTTGCCAGGAAATTCACCCCTCCACTTT. Full variable domain (remainder filled in from reference TRBV5-5 and TRBJ1-6): DAGVTQSPTHLIKTRGQQVTLRCSPISGHKSVSWYQQVLGQGPQFIFQYYEKEERGRGNFPDRFSARQFPNYSSELNVNALLLGDSALYLCASSLPGNSPLHFGNGTRLTVT.

The chain couples TRBV18 to TRBJ1-1; 8 bases fit TRBD1. The CDR3 spans 17 residues. Germline assignment: CDR1 KGHSH and CDR2 LQKENI. The V and J ends lost 2 bases and 1 base, in that order; junction bases with no gene match: 9. The CDR3 loop reads CASSPFPGGRGNTEAFF. The DNA of the CDR3 is TGTGCCAGCTCACCATTCCCAGGGGGCAGAGGGAACACTGAAGCTTTCTTT. The whole variable domain, filled in from reference TRBV18 and TRBJ1-1, reads NAGVMQNPRHLVRRRGQEARLRCSPMKGHSHVYWYRQLPEEGLKFMVYLQKENIIDESGMPKERFSAEFPKEGPSILRIQQVVRGDSAAYFCASSPFPGGRGNTEAFFGQGTRLTVV.

The rearrangement links TRBV5-4 to TRBJ2-5; weak D call: TRBD2 (7 bases). CDR3 length equals 14 residues. V shed 4 bases and J shed 5 bases, with 15 bases lying between them. Germline V CDR1 and CDR2: SGHNT, YYREEE (reference sequence). Written as DNA, the CDR3 is TGTGCCAGCAGCGTGGGGGGGGGCCAGGAGACCCAGTACTTC. Protein sequence: CASSVGGGQETQYF. Based on the CDR3 plus reference TRBV5-4 and TRBJ2-5, the full variable domain is ETGVTQSPTHLIKTRGQQVTLRCSSQSGHNTVSWYQQALGQGPQFIFQYYREEENGRGNFPPRFSGLQFPNYSSELNVNALELDDSALYLCASSVGGGQETQYFGPGTRLLVL.

This clone came up once. This chain uses TRBV11-3 with TRBJ2-5; TRBD1 matches 7 bases. There are 15 residues in the CDR3. With 5 bases clipped from V and 4 bases from J, the junction kept 10 bases outside the gene matches. The germline gives CDR1 SGHNT, CDR2 YENEEA. CDR3 in DNA: TGTGCCAGCAGCGCCCGACAGGGAATGGGAGAGACCCAGTACTTC. Encoded protein: CASSARQGMGETQYF.

The table lists this clone with a few counts. In DNA, the CDR3 is TGTGCCACCCAGACAGGGGAGCGAAGCTCTGGGGCCAACGTCCTGACTTTC. Amino acids: CATQTGERSSGANVLTF. The rearrangement joins TRBV15 to TRBJ2-6, with 8 bases lining up with TRBD1. This CDR3 region has 17 residues. V dropped 8 bases and J dropped 0; count of bases not matched to a gene: 9. The germline CDR1 and CDR2 sequences are LNHNV and YYDKDF (reference sequence).

The rearrangement links TRBV9 to TRBJ1-3, with D possibly being TRBD1 (5 bases). Germline values: CDR1 SGDLS, CDR2 YYNGEE. V lost 4 bases to trimming and J lost 3 bases, with 14 bases between them. CDR3 length equals 15 residues. DNA of the CDR3: TGTGCCAGCAGCCCGGACAACGGGTATGGAAACACCATATATTTT. As protein: CASSPDNGYGNTIYF.

The chain recombines TRBV7-8 with TRBJ1-5; a weak D match, TRBD1 (5 bases). Germline V gives CDR1 SGHVS, CDR2 FQNEAQ. V was shortened by 2 bases and J by 9 bases, with 11 bases between the two germline ends. This CDR3 comprises 13 residues. CDR3 sequence: CASSLIPQGPQHF. The CDR3 coding sequence is TGTGCCAGCAGCTTAATCCCCCAGGGGCCCCAGCATTTT.

This clone has a single count. The chain links TRBV24-1 to TRBJ2-5; possibly TRBD1 for D (6 bases). The V and J ends lost 3 bases and 4 bases respectively, with 8 bases between them. The CDR3 spans 13 residues. CDR1 and CDR2 (germline): KGHDR, SFDVKD. CDR3 DNA: TGTGCCACCAGTGATACAGGGTTAGAGACCCAGTACTTC. Translating it yields CATSDTGLETQYF.

The chain has TRBV24-1 and TRBJ1-1, with 7 bases that match TRBD1. This CDR3 contains 16 residues. CDR1 KGHDR and CDR2 SFDVKD come from the germline V gene. V was pared by 5 bases and J by 5 bases, with 13 bases of the junction left unmatched. The CDR3 sequence is CATSVRQGKQGTEAFF. CDR3 DNA: TGTGCCACCAGTGTCCGACAGGGCAAACAAGGGACTGAAGCTTTCTTT.

The J gene is TRBJ2-7, the V gene TRBV5-4; D ambiguous. CDR3 size: 15 residues. Trimming shortened V by 4 bases and J by 2 bases, and 16 bases separated the two germline ends. Germline CDR1 reads SGHNT; CDR2 reads YYREEE (reference sequence). The CDR3 DNA sequence: TGTGCCAGCAGCCCGGGTGAGGCCAGAACCTACGAGCAGTACTTC. It specifies CASSPGEARTYEQYF.

This chain connects TRBV5-1 to TRBJ2-5, with 9 bases identical to TRBD1. Germline V gene data show CDR1 as SGHRS and CDR2 as YFSETQ. The CDR3 totals 15 residues. The V gene end was trimmed by 7 bases and the J gene end by 2 bases; junction bases not matched to a gene: 9. The CDR3 is CASRPPGQGQETQYF. CDR3 in DNA: TGCGCCAGCCGACCCCCGGGACAGGGACAAGAGACCCAGTACTTC.

This clone was observed a few times. This chain connects TRBV28 to TRBJ1-5, with D perhaps TRBD1 (5 bases). Germline CDR1 is MDHEN and CDR2 is SYDVKM. The CDR3 contains 15 residues. V was trimmed by 2 bases and J by 5 bases, leaving 13 bases between them. The CDR3 reads CASSLTPWGDQPQHF. The CDR3, as DNA: TGTGCCAGCAGTTTAACCCCCTGGGGGGATCAGCCCCAGCATTTT.

The chain couples TRBV19 to TRBJ1-2, with unresolved D. CDR3 size: 14 residues. The ends were cut back, 7 bases at V and 2 bases at J, with 14 bases in the middle. CDR1 LNHDA and CDR2 SQIVND come from the germline V gene (reference sequence). The CDR3 sequence is CASTPGPRNYGYTF. DNA of the CDR3: TGTGCCAGTACCCCCGGCCCCAGGAACTATGGCTACACCTTC. The full variable domain, its missing parts supplied by reference TRBV19 and TRBJ1-2, is DGGITQSPKYLFRKEGQNVTLSCEQNLNHDAMYWYRQDPGQGLRLIYYSQIVNDFQKGDIAEGYSVSREKKESFPLTVTSAQKNPTAFYLCASTPGPRNYGYTFGSGTRLTVV.

This clone was observed once. The chain recombines TRBV5-1 with TRBJ2-3, with D hard to call. The V gene lost 3 bases and the J gene lost 4 bases, with 15 bases spanning the gap. Per the germline V gene, CDR1 is SGHRS and CDR2 is YFSETQ. This CDR3 is 15 amino acids long. The CDR3 here is CASSSGAFSPDTQYF. CDR3 bases: TGCGCCAGCAGCTCAGGTGCTTTTAGTCCAGATACGCAGTATTTT.

This chain connects TRBV4-3 to TRBJ1-4, with TRBD1 as a possible D gene (5 bases). The CDR3 consists of 16 residues. Germline V gene lookup returns CDR1 LGHNA and CDR2 YSLEER. Trimming cost V 0 bases and J 7 bases, with 15 bases left between them. The CDR3 reads CASSQDSGRVGEKLFF. CDR3 coding DNA: TGCGCCAGCAGCCAAGATAGCGGCAGGGTGGGTGAAAAACTGTTTTTT.

V usage is TRBV6-4 and J usage is TRBJ1-4; TRBD1 matches 9 bases. Germline V gene data show CDR1 as MRHNA and CDR2 as SNTAGT. This CDR3 spans 12 amino acids. The V and J ends lost 5 bases and 11 bases, in that order; junction bases with no gene match: 3. CDR3 sequence reads: CASSRDRDKLFF. Here the CDR3 DNA reads TGTGCCAGCAGTCGGGACAGGGACAAACTGTTTTTT.

The genes are TRBV7-3 and TRBJ1-2, with TRBD1 identical over 8 bases. The V gene end was trimmed by 4 bases and the J gene end by 6 bases; junction bases not matched to a gene: 4. The CDR3 spans 13 residues. Germline assignment: CDR1 SGHTA and CDR2 FQGTGA. CDR3 loop: CASSYGQGDGYTF. CDR3 DNA sequence: TGTGCCAGCAGCTATGGACAGGGTGATGGCTACACCTTC.

This rearrangement joins TRBV6-2 or TRBV6-3 to TRBJ2-7; TRBD1 agrees at 7 bases. J was trimmed by 3 bases and V by 6 bases; bases with no gene match: 5. The CDR3 covers 13 residues. Germline lookup yields CDR1 MNHEY and CDR2 SVGEGT. Written as DNA, the CDR3 is TGTGCCAGCAGCCTCGGACAGGTCTACGAGCAGTACTTC. Amino acid sequence: CASSLGQVYEQYF.

This chain links TRBV24-1 with TRBJ2-2; D remains ambiguous. V lost 0 bases, J lost 0 bases, and 16 bases lay in between. There are 19 residues in the CDR3. Per germline, CDR1 KGHDR and CDR2 SFDVKD. CDR3 loop: CATSDLQIYWSANTGELFF. CDR3 sequence (DNA): TGTGCCACCAGTGATTTGCAAATTTATTGGTCAGCGAACACCGGGGAGCTGTTTTTT.

This chain uses TRBV1 with TRBJ2-7; the tabulated D call, TRBD1, remains unverified against the DNA. TRBV1 is described as a pseudogene. The CDR3 totals 13 residues. CDR3 protein: CTSSRKGVDEQYF. In DNA, the CDR3 is TGCACCAGCAGCCGCAAGGGGGTGGACGAGCAGTACTTC.

The table lists this clone with a few counts. The chain recombines TRBV18 with TRBJ2-7; 7 nucleotides align to TRBD1. CDR3 length: 13 residues. The germline V gene encodes CDR1 KGHSH and CDR2 LQKENI. The trim removed 3 bases at V and 2 bases at J, leaving 1 base unmatched. The CDR3 DNA is TGTGCCAGCTCACCGGGACAGCCCTACGAGCAGTACTTC. Amino acids: CASSPGQPYEQYF.